This is a list of T cell receptor beta chains from one sample in a study of blood T cells in healthy people across ages. A single record per CDR3 protein comes from TCRdb applying MiXCR to the 5' RACE reads. The data show approximately 1,100,000 distinct CDR3 sequences, 35% to 55% seen once. The sequenced material came from blood. All receptors come from a woman between 55 and 75 years old in good health. Both conserved end residues are part of each CDR3. D genes are given only for firm matches. Where a row states a size, it is once, few, many or the class of an expanded clone; other rows omit it.

TRBV20-1	few	TRBJ2-3	TRBD2	TGCAGTGCCAACGGACTAGCGGGACCCGATACGCAGTATTTT	CSANGLAGPDTQYF
TRBV20-1	few	TRBJ2-4	NA	TGCAGTGCTGCCCAGGGGGGAAACATTCAGTACTTC	CSAAQGGNIQYF
TRBV27	NA	TRBJ2-7	NA	TGTGCCAGCAGTGTAGACGGAACTTTTATCTACGAGCAGTACTTC	CASSVDGTFIYEQYF
TRBV5-1	NA	TRBJ2-5	TRBD1	TGCGCCAGCAGCCAGGGACAGGGGGAGGGAGAGACCCAGTACTTC	CASSQGQGEGETQYF
TRBV12-3/TRBV12-4	NA	TRBJ2-1	TRBD2	TGTGCCCGCAGATTGTTAGCGGGAGGGGGCAATGAGCAGTTCTTC	CARRLLAGGGNEQFF
TRBV5-1	NA	TRBJ2-5	NA	TGCGCCGGCAGCTTTAAACTTCAAGAGACCCAGTACTTC	CAGSFKLQETQYF
TRBV6-5	NA	TRBJ2-1	TRBD2	TGTGCCAGCAGTTACATTAAACTAGCGGGAGACCCCAATGAGCAGTTCTTC	CASSYIKLAGDPNEQFF
TRBV5-5	NA	TRBJ2-3	NA	TGTGCCAGCAGCTTGGGCCTAGGTGCGGCGGATACGCAGTATTTT	CASSLGLGAADTQYF
TRBV14	NA	TRBJ2-5	NA	TGTGCCAGCAGCCACACTACAGGGTGCCAAGAGACCCAGTACTTC	CASSHTTGCQETQYF
TRBV25-1	few	TRBJ2-7	NA	TGTGCCAGCAGTGACCCCTTTGGGGAGACCTACGAGCAGTACTTC	CASSDPFGETYEQYF
TRBV5-1	NA	TRBJ2-7	NA	TGCGCCAGCAGCGTGGGGCGTGGGATCTACGAGCAGTACTTC	CASSVGRGIYEQYF
TRBV13	NA	TRBJ1-1	NA	TGTGCCAGCGGAGACAGGAACACTGAAGCTTTCTTT	CASGDRNTEAFF
TRBV7-8	NA	TRBJ2-1	NA	TGTGCCAGCAGCTTGGCGGGGTCCCACAGGGAGCAGTTCTTC	CASSLAGSHREQFF
TRBV27	few	TRBJ1-2	TRBD1	TGTGCCAGCAGACCCCAGGGGGATGGCTACACCTTC	CASRPQGDGYTF
TRBV9	few	TRBJ2-2	TRBD2	TGTGCCAGCAGCCCATGGACTAGTGGCGGGGAGCTGTTTTTT	CASSPWTSGGELFF
TRBV10-3	NA	TRBJ2-1	TRBD2	TGTGCCACCCTTAGCGGGAGTGACAATGAGCAGTTCTTC	CATLSGSDNEQFF
TRBV30	few	TRBJ2-7	NA	TGTGCCTGGAGTGTAATTCCGATTTGTGGGCAGTACTTC	CAWSVIPICGQYF
TRBV20-1	few	TRBJ2-7	NA	TGCAGTGCTAGAGATGTTGTTGGGTTAACCTACGAGCAGTACTTC	CSARDVVGLTYEQYF
TRBV6-6	NA	TRBJ1-2	NA	TGTGCCGGCAGAGGATCCTATGGCTACACCTTC	CAGRGSYGYTF
TRBV7-9	NA	TRBJ1-5	TRBD1	TGTGCCAGCAGCCCGACAGGGTGGGATAGCAATCAGCCCCAGCATTTT	CASSPTGWDSNQPQHF
TRBV29-1	few	TRBJ2-1	NA	TGCAGCGTGGTAGGGGGGAACAATGAGCAGTTCTTC	CSVVGGNNEQFF
TRBV29-1	few	TRBJ2-7	NA	TGCAGCGTCCATTTCTCCGGTGTCGCCCAGTACTTC	CSVHFSGVAQYF
TRBV6-6	few	TRBJ1-5	TRBD1	TGTGCCAGCAAGGCAGGGGGTAGTCAGCCCCAGCATTTT	CASKAGGSQPQHF
TRBV18	NA	TRBJ2-7	NA	TGTGCCAGCTCACCACTAATAAGGTTCTCCGAGCAGTACTTC	CASSPLIRFSEQYF
TRBV5-1	NA	TRBJ2-7	NA	TGCGCCAGCAGCAGTACAGTCCACGAGCAGTACTTC	CASSSTVHEQYF
TRBV20-1	NA	TRBJ1-1	NA	TGCAGTGCTTCGGGCCCGGTTGAAGCTTTCTTT	CSASGPVEAFF
TRBV27	NA	TRBJ1-4	NA	TGTGCCAGCACCGTATGGCGGGGGCGCGGCCGGGGAAAACTGTTTTTT	CASTVWRGRGRGKLFF
TRBV5-1	NA	TRBJ2-5	TRBD1	TGCGCCAGCAGCTTGAGGACAGGCTTCCAAGAGGCCCAGTACTTC	CASSLRTGFQEAQYF
TRBV6-2/TRBV6-3	NA	TRBJ2-1	TRBD2	TGTGCCAGCAGTTATTACCCGGGACTAGCGGCCGGCCACTCCTACAATGAGCAGTTCTTC	CASSYYPGLAAGHSYNEQFF